This TCR beta chain was identified during a study of T cells in tumors after PD-1 blockade. Study-wide findings and caveats: Some novel exhausted tumor clones appeared in pre-treatment blood, suggesting peripheral recruitment.

Regarding this clone: What it binds is unknown.

Some clones are missing from TCRdb's copy, which holds only in-frame ones; the method was immunoSEQ multiplex PCR. The repertoire consists of about 33,000 clones, with around 80% occurring once and the leading ten covering 38%. This CDR3 is built from 14 residues. Germline V gene lookup returns CDR1 MDHEN and CDR2 SYDVKM. V was pared by 8 bases and J by 11 bases, with 15 bases of the junction left unmatched. The receptor was derived from a human donor with basal cell carcinoma. The sample in question was PBMCs, obtained before anti-PD-1 treatment. The chain has TRBV28 and TRBJ1-5; 7 bases agree with TRBD1. Written as DNA, the CDR3 is TGTGCCAGCGGGGACAGATACCCCCTGTTGGCCCAGCATTTT. Its protein product is CASGDRYPLLAQHF.